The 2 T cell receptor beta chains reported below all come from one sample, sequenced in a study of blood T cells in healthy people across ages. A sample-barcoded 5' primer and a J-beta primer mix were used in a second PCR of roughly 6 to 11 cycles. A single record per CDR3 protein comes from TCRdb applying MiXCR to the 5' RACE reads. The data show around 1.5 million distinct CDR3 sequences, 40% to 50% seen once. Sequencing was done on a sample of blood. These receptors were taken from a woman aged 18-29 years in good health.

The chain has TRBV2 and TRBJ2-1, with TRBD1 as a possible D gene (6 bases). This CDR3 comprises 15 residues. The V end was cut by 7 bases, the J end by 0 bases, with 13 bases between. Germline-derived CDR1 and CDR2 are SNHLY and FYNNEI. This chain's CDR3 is CASTGGAVSYNEQFF. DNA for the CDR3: TGTGCCAGCACTGGGGGCGCCGTCTCCTACAATGAGCAGTTCTTC.

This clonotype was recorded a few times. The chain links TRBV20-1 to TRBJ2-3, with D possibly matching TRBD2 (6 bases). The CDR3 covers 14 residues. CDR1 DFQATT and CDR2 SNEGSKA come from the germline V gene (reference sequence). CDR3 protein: CSTLGTDRADTQYF. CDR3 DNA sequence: TGCAGCACCCTCGGGACTGACAGAGCGGATACGCAGTATTTT.